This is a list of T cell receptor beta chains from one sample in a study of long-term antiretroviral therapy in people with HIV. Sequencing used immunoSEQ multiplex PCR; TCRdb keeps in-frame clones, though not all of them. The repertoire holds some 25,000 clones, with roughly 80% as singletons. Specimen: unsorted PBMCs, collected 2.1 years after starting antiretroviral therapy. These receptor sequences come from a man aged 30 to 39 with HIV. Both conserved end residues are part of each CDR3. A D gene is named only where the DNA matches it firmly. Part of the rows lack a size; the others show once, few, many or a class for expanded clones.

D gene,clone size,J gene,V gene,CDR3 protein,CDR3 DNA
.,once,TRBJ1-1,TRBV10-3,CAISGGAVGTEAFF,TGTGCCATCAGTGGGGGGGCGGTAGGGACTGAAGCTTTCTTT
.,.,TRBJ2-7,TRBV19,CASSIGRGYEQYF,TGTGCCAGTAGTATAGGCAGGGGTTACGAGCAGTACTTC
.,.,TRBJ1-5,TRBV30,CAWDRPNQPQHF,TGTGCCTGGGACAGACCTAATCAGCCCCAGCATTTT
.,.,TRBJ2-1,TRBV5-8,CASSKESLNEQFF,TGTGCCAGCAGCAAAGAATCCCTCAATGAGCAGTTCTTC
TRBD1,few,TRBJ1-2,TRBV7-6,CASSEQGEGYTF,TGTGCCAGCAGCGAACAGGGGGAAGGCTACACCTTC
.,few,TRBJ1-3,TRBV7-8,CASSLADRRRNTIYF,TGTGCCAGCAGCTTAGCGGACAGACGTCGAAACACCATATATTTT
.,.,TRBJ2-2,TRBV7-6,CASSPRPPRGWDTGELFF,TGTGCCAGCAGCCCCCGGCCACCCAGGGGTTGGGACACCGGGGAGCTGTTTTTT
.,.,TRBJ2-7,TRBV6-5,CASSYRYEQYF,TGTGCCAGCAGTTACCGCTACGAGCAGTACTTC
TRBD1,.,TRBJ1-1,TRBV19,CASSIQTGGFGEAFF,TGTGCCAGTAGTATTCAGACAGGGGGCTTCGGTGAAGCTTTCTTT
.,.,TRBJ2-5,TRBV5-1,CASSWGGAQETQYF,TGCGCCAGCAGCTGGGGGGGGGCTCAAGAGACCCAGTACTTC
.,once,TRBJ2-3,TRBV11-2,CASSRGPDTQYF,TGTGCCAGCAGCCGGGGGCCAGATACGCAGTATTTT
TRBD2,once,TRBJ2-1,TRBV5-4,CASSLLAGGLGNEQFF,TGTGCCAGCAGCTTGCTAGCGGGGGGGCTAGGCAATGAGCAGTTCTTC
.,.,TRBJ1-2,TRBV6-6,CAIRLGDTTNYGYTF,TGTGCCATCCGTTTGGGGGACACCACTAACTATGGCTACACCTTC
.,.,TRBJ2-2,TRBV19,CASSATGPITGELFF,TGTGCCAGTAGTGCAACAGGACCTATCACCGGGGAGCTGTTTTTT
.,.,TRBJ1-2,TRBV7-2,CASSRPGVRKAGYTF,TGTGCCAGCAGCCGACCTGGAGTCAGAAAAGCTGGCTACACCTTC
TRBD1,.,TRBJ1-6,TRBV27,CASSLWTGGNSPLHF,TGTGCCAGCAGTTTATGGACAGGGGGTAATTCACCCCTCCACTTT
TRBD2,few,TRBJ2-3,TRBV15,CATSRAASGSIRTDTQYF,TGTGCCACCAGCAGAGCGGCTAGCGGGAGTATTCGAACAGATACGCAGTATTTT
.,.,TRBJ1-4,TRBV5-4,CASSLEQHNEKLFF,TGTGCCAGCAGCTTGGAACAGCATAATGAAAAACTGTTTTTT
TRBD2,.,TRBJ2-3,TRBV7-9,CASSLARERSTDTQYF,TGTGCCAGCAGCTTAGCGCGGGAGCGGAGCACAGATACGCAGTATTTT
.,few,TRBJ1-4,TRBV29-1,CSVEDRLYEKLFF,TGCAGCGTTGAGGACAGACTCTATGAAAAACTGTTTTTT
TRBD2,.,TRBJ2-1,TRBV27,CASSPQRGALYNEQFF,TGTGCCAGCAGTCCTCAGCGGGGGGCTCTGTACAATGAGCAGTTCTTC
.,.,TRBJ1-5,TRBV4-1,CASSRGRYSNQPQHF,TGCGCCAGCAGCCGCGGACGGTATAGCAATCAGCCCCAGCATTTT
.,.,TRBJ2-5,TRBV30,CAWSVVGGRETQYF,TGTGCCTGGAGTGTAGTGGGGGGCCGGGAGACCCAGTACTTC
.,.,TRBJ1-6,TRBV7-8,CASLLGQTTNSPLHF,TGTGCCAGCCTCCTGGGGCAGACTACTAATTCACCCCTCCACTTT
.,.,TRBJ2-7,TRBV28,CASRFGTPGYEQYF,TGTGCCAGCAGATTCGGGACCCCAGGCTACGAGCAGTACTTC
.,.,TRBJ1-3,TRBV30,CAWSGNSGNTIYF,TGTGCCTGGAGTGGGAACTCTGGAAACACCATATATTTT
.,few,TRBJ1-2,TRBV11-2,CASSPSGRGSYGYTF,TGTGCCAGCAGCCCCTCGGGCAGGGGAAGCTATGGCTACACCTTC
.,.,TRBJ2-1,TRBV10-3,CAISEWELLGANEQFF,TGTGCCATCAGTGAGTGGGAACTCCTAGGGGCCAATGAGCAGTTCTTC
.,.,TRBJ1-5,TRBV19,CASSRTVDQPQHF,TGTGCCAGTAGTCGGACAGTCGACCAGCCCCAGCATTTT
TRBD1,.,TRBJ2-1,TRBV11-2,CAGSSTGGHYNEQFF,TGTGCCGGCAGCTCCACAGGGGGTCATTACAATGAGCAGTTCTTC
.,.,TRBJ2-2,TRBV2,CASREQTNTGELFF,TGTGCCAGCAGGGAACAGACGAACACCGGGGAGCTGTTTTTT
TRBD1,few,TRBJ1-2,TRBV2,CASSLGQGGGYGYTF,TGTGCCAGCAGTTTGGGACAGGGGGGAGGCTATGGCTACACCTTC
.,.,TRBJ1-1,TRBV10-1,CASSPLGGKAEAFF,TGCGCCAGCAGTCCGCTGGGCGGAAAAGCTGAAGCTTTCTTT
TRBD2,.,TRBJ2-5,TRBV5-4,CASSGHGTSGPKETQYF,TGTGCCAGCAGCGGACATGGGACTAGCGGACCCAAAGAGACCCAGTACTTC
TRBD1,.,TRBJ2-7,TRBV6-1,CASRPGQGAYEQYF,TGTGCCAGCAGGCCGGGACAGGGAGCCTACGAGCAGTACTTC
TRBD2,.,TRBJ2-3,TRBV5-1,CASSIQRGGDTQYF,TGCGCCAGCAGTATCCAGCGGGGAGGAGATACGCAGTATTTT
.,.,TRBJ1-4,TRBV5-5,CASSFGPSGGEKLFF,TGTGCCAGCAGCTTCGGACCATCTGGGGGTGAAAAACTGTTTTTT
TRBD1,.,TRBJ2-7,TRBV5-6,CASSFPGQGAYEQYF,TGTGCCAGCAGCTTTCCGGGACAGGGGGCCTACGAGCAGTACTTC
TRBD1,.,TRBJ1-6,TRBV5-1,CASSPEAGTAYNSPLHF,TGCGCCAGCAGCCCAGAGGCCGGGACAGCCTATAATTCACCCCTCCACTTT
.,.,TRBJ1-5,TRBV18,CASSNGNQPQHF,TGTGCCAGCTCAAATGGGAATCAGCCCCAGCATTTT